The text below deals with one T cell receptor beta chain. The antigen is not known. CDR3 length equals 12 residues. The V end lost 5 bases, the J end lost 6 bases, and 8 bases lay between the germline ends. TCRdb used MiXCR to reprocess the RT-PCR reads, holding one entry per CDR3 protein. This sample carries 450,000 to 700,000 distinct CDR3 sequences, approximately 15% of them seen once, and the ten largest clones take around 10%. The data originate from a study of response to subunit inactivated influenza vaccine. The study, taken as a whole, reports: Few additional T cells are recruited per seasonal influenza vaccination, authors suggested.

This sample comprised PBMCs from blood, obtained 11 to 12 days after vaccination. The TCR comes from a man between 45 and 60 years old who received an inactivated influenza vaccine. The chain uses TRBV12-3 or TRBV12-4 and TRBJ2-1; D not certain. In nucleotides, the CDR3 is TGTGCCAGCAGTCCCACGTTCAATGAGCAGTTCTTC. Encoded protein: CASSPTFNEQFF.